Presented here are 2 T cell receptor beta chains from one specimen sequenced in a study of T cells in Graves' hyperthyroidism and ophthalmopathy (dated by TCRdb to between 2017 and 2020). The receptor library was made with multiplex PCR. TCRdb shows the sequencer as Illumina HiSeq 2000. The TCR beta CDR3 regions were amplified from the RNA transcripts. The TCR CDR3 was subjected to a first round of RT-PCR using the HTBI primer set and the Qiagen OneStep RT-PCR kit. TCRdb handled the public reads itself, with Q25 trimming in fastp and clone calling in MiXCR, and kept productive beta chains. Identical CDR3 protein sequences are pooled into one entry, listed with their most common genes and DNA. Within this sample are hundreds of thousands of distinct CDR3 sequences, with 15% to 20% of them counted one time only. Together, the top ten hold under 45% of the sample. Sequences were obtained from blood. All receptors come from a man aged 45 to 65 with Graves' ophthalmopathy.

About this clonotype itself: A much larger clone is a single base away; this may be a read error. No conserved phenylalanine or tryptophan ends this CDR3, so it is likely a read error. V and J are TRBV28 and TRBJ1-1; 10 nucleotides match TRBD1. V shed 7 bases and J 4 bases; nucleotides not matched to a gene: 6. CDR3 length: 14 residues. Germline CDR1 and CDR2: MDHEN and SYDVKM. CDR3 region: CASTLTGGGTEAFL. CDR3 sequence (DNA): TGTGCCAGCACTTTGACAGGGGGCGGCACTGAAGCTTTCCTT.

This clonotype was counted only a few times. The CDR3 here is CSARSGDLSTDTQYF. The CDR3 DNA reads as TGCAGTGCTAGATCTGGGGACCTTAGCACAGATACGCAGTATTTT. The gene calls are TRBV20-1 and TRBJ2-3, with D perhaps assigned TRBD1 or TRBD2 (5 bases each). V lost 2 bases and J lost 0, with 12 bases in between. The CDR3 runs 15 residues. Germline V gene sequence: CDR1 DFQATT, CDR2 SNEGSKA (reference sequence).